Listed here are 28 T cell receptor beta chains from one sample, sequenced in a study of T cell responses to AZD1222 COVID-19 vaccine. TCRdb keeps only in-frame clones here, not all; method: immunoSEQ multiplex PCR. This sample has 130,000 to 150,000 clones, with around 89% found just once. This specimen was peripheral blood, taken on day 0 of AZD1222 vaccination. Receptors were obtained from an adult in good health.

The V call is TRBV5-1, the J call TRBJ1-1; 8 positions agree with TRBD1. Germline V gene sequence: CDR1 SGHRS, CDR2 YFSETQ. J gave up 1 base and V 3 bases, and 2 bases lay outside the gene matches. The CDR3 runs 14 residues. CDR3 coding DNA: TGCGCCAGCAGCTGGACAGGGAGGAACACTGAAGCTTTCTTT. The encoded protein is CASSWTGRNTEAFF.

This chain links TRBV5-1 with TRBJ2-6, with a weak D call TRBD1 (6 bases). The V and J ends lost 3 bases and 8 bases respectively, with 21 bases between them. Looked up from germline, CDR1 is SGHRS and CDR2 is YFSETQ. This CDR3 region has 17 residues. The CDR3 nucleotides read TGCGCCAGCAGCTCGGCTGGTGCAGGGGTAAGGACCAACGTCCTGACTTTC. Translated, it gives CASSSAGAGVRTNVLTF.

About this clone itself: Other DNA sequences in the same sample also yield this CDR3. The J gene is TRBJ1-4, the V gene TRBV6-5, with D hard to call. The CDR3 is 13 amino acids. CDR1 MNHEY and CDR2 SVGAGI come from the germline V gene. Deletions cut 0 bases from V and 4 bases from J, with 3 bases between. The DNA for the CDR3 is TGTGCCAGCAGTTACTCGGGTAATGAAAAACTGTTTTTT. Translating gives CASSYSGNEKLFF.

This CDR3 reads CASSLSGSNSYEQYF. The DNA for the CDR3 is TGTGCCAGCAGCTTATCGGGATCGAACTCCTACGAGCAGTACTTC. This chain connects TRBV7-2 to TRBJ2-7, with a weak D call TRBD2 (5 bases). From germline, CDR1 is SGHTA and CDR2 FQGNSA. The CDR3 loop spans 15 amino acids. V dropped 2 bases and J dropped 0 bases, with 11 bases sitting between them.

The chain links TRBV4-2 to TRBJ2-1; D not certain. In germline, CDR1 is LGHNA, CDR2 YNFKEQ. The CDR3 is made up of 14 amino acids. V was clipped by 0 bases and J by 4 bases, with 7 bases between them. Here the CDR3 reads CASSQDLSYNEQFF. The CDR3 nucleotides read TGTGCCAGCAGCCAAGATCTTAGTTACAATGAGCAGTTCTTC.

The chain is built from TRBV7-8 and TRBJ1-1, with D hard to call. Germline V gene sequence: CDR1 SGHVS, CDR2 FQNEAQ. V dropped 5 bases and J dropped 0 bases, with 13 bases sitting between them. The CDR3 length is 15 residues. The CDR3 loop reads CASSGRDFLNTEAFF. CDR3 nucleotide sequence: TGTGCCAGCAGCGGAAGGGATTTTTTGAACACTGAAGCTTTCTTT.

The V gene is TRBV6-1, the J gene TRBJ2-1; D is unresolved. V lost 0 bases, J lost 3 bases, and 6 bases lay in between. The CDR3 consists of 14 residues. CDR1 and CDR2 from the germline V gene are MNHNS and SASEGT. CDR3 sequence (DNA): TGTGCCAGCAGTGAAGCGCATCGCTACAATGAGCAGTTCTTC. This codes for CASSEAHRYNEQFF.

The rearrangement uses TRBV7-8 and TRBJ1-2; maybe TRBD1 (6 bases). The germline CDR1 and CDR2 sequences are SGHVS and FQNEAQ. The ends were cut back, 4 bases at V and 1 base at J, with 10 bases in the middle. The length of the CDR3 is 14 residues. As DNA, the CDR3 is TGTGCCAGCAGCTCTTCAGGGGATAACTATGGCTACACCTTC. Its protein is CASSSSGDNYGYTF.

This chain joins TRBV7-2 and TRBJ2-5, with D unresolved. CDR1 is SGHTA, CDR2 FQGNSA, per germline. V lost 3 bases, J lost 0 bases, and 14 bases lay in between. This CDR3 region has 16 residues. The CDR3 here is CASSLPMRPNQETQYF. As DNA, the CDR3 is TGTGCCAGCAGCTTGCCGATGCGACCGAACCAAGAGACCCAGTACTTC.

V is TRBV29-1 and J is TRBJ2-7; TRBD2 agrees at 9 bases. V shed 4 bases and J 3 bases; nucleotides not matched to a gene: 7. The CDR3 covers 14 residues. Germline loops: CDR1 SQVTM, CDR2 ANQGSEA. The chain's CDR3 is CSVGGGRAFYEQYF. The CDR3 nucleotides are TGCAGCGTTGGGGGCGGGAGGGCCTTCTACGAGCAGTACTTC.

This clone occurred once. V and J are TRBV6-5 and TRBJ2-1, with TRBD1 identical over 10 bases. The CDR3 loop spans 15 amino acids. Unmatched junction bases numbered 8, after V lost 6 bases and J lost 6 bases. The germline CDR1 and CDR2 sequences are MNHEY and SVGAGI. The DNA for the CDR3 is TGTGCCAGCAGGCCTCGGACAGGGGGTCGCAATGAGCAGTTCTTC. Encoded protein: CASRPRTGGRNEQFF.

V is TRBV27 and J is TRBJ1-2; 7 bases align to TRBD1. Germline V CDR1 and CDR2: MNHEY, SMNVEV (reference sequence). Trimming took 6 bases from V and 8 from J; bases not matched to a gene: 12. CDR3 length equals 14 residues. In DNA, the CDR3 is TGTGCCAGCAGCGGGAACAGGGGATCAGGGGGCTACACCTTC. Its translation: CASSGNRGSGGYTF.

The V and J genes are TRBV7-9 and TRBJ1-1; no firm D call. The CDR3 has 15 amino acids. Germline V gene data show CDR1 as SEHNR and CDR2 as FQNEAQ (reference sequence). V was clipped by 2 bases and J by 0 bases, with 10 bases between them. The CDR3 sequence is CASSLLGLMNTEAFF. DNA for the CDR3: TGTGCCAGCAGCTTATTAGGGCTGATGAACACTGAAGCTTTCTTT.

V and J are TRBV10-3 and TRBJ1-4, with 7 positions matching TRBD1. Germline V lookup: CDR1 ENHRY, CDR2 SYGVKD. This CDR3 contains 13 residues. V shed 8 bases, J shed 8 bases, and the junction held 8 bases outside the gene matches. The CDR3 bases are TGTGCCATCGCTCAGGGGGAAGGGGAAAAACTGTTTTTT. Amino acids: CAIAQGEGEKLFF.

This rearrangement joins TRBV10-3 to TRBJ2-3, with a weak D call TRBD2 (8 bases). Trimming removed 6 bases at V and 0 bases at J, with 22 bases between. The CDR3 loop spans 18 amino acids. Germline assignment: CDR1 ENHRY and CDR2 SYGVKD. This CDR3 reads CAISGGDREKSSTDTQYF. The DNA of the CDR3 is TGTGCCATCAGCGGGGGGGACAGAGAAAAGTCTAGCACAGATACGCAGTATTTT.

The CDR3 DNA follows: TGCGCCAGCAGCTTGGACGGTAATCAGCCCCAGCATTTT. It yields the protein CASSLDGNQPQHF. The rearrangement joins TRBV5-1 to TRBJ1-5; unclear D gene. Deletions cut 0 bases from V and 4 bases from J, with 5 bases between. Germline V lookup: CDR1 SGHRS, CDR2 YFSETQ. The length of the CDR3 is 13 residues.

V is TRBV28 and J is TRBJ1-2; possibly TRBD1 for D (6 bases). The CDR3 contains 14 residues. Germline assignment: CDR1 MDHEN and CDR2 SYDVKM. Trimming removed 1 base from V and 8 bases from J, with 14 bases in between. Here the CDR3 reads CASSLSRGARGYTF. The CDR3 DNA reads TGTGCCAGCAGTTTATCTCGGGGGGCACGGGGCTACACCTTC.

This sequence joins TRBV6-5 and TRBJ2-3, with a tentative D call TRBD2 (5 bases). The germline V gene encodes CDR1 MNHEY and CDR2 SVGAGI. Trimming pared 6 bases from V and 4 bases from J, leaving 11 bases between. The CDR3 consists of 13 residues. CDR3 sequence (DNA): TGTGCCAGCAGGTTTCCTAGCTCAGATACGCAGTATTTT. The encoded protein is CASRFPSSDTQYF.

This clone was seen a few times. The J gene is TRBJ1-1, the V gene TRBV27, with no clear D. V lost 5 bases to trimming and J lost 5 bases, with 12 bases between them. The germline CDR1 and CDR2 sequences are MNHEY and SMNVEV (reference sequence). This CDR3 is 13 amino acids long. CDR3 loop: CASSPNRGTEAFF. DNA for the CDR3: TGTGCCAGCAGTCCCAACCGTGGAACTGAAGCTTTCTTT.

This clone has just a few counts. The genes are TRBV4-2 and TRBJ1-4; TRBD1 matches at 9 bases. The germline CDR1 and CDR2 sequences are LGHNA and YNFKEQ. After removal of 3 bases from V and 4 bases from J, the junction contained 6 bases not matched to a gene. CDR3 size: 16 residues. The chain's CDR3 is CASSQGMGQGNEKLFF. The CDR3 region has the DNA TGTGCCAGCAGCCAGGGCATGGGACAGGGTAATGAAAAACTGTTTTTT.

The rearrangement links TRBV5-8 to TRBJ2-2, with 11 bases fitting TRBD2. Germline V gene lookup returns CDR1 SGHTS and CDR2 YDEGEE. The CDR3 runs 17 residues. The ends lost 3 bases at V and 5 bases at J; junction bases unmatched: 9. For the CDR3, the DNA is TGTGCCAGCAGCTCGACCCCACTAGCGGGAGAAACCGGGGAGCTGTTTTTT. This gives the protein CASSSTPLAGETGELFF.

The rearrangement joins TRBV5-8 to TRBJ1-2, with 8 bases that match TRBD1. CDR3 length: 13 residues. The V segment lost 4 bases and the J segment 2 bases; nucleotides outside the gene matches: 1. The germline gives CDR1 SGHTS, CDR2 YDEGEE. CDR3 bases: TGTGCCAGCAGCCGGACAGGGAACTATGGCTACACCTTC. Residues: CASSRTGNYGYTF.

The chain couples TRBV10-1 to TRBJ1-6; D remains unclear. V lost 8 bases and J lost 10, with 12 bases in between. This CDR3 is built from 12 residues. Germline V lookup: CDR1 WNHNN, CDR2 SYGVQD (reference sequence). The CDR3 nucleotides read TGCGCCAGCGCGGTTGACGGATCACCCCTCCACTTT. Protein: CASAVDGSPLHF.

This clone has a handful of counts. This chain joins TRBV27 and TRBJ1-2; D not certain. The CDR3 spans 15 residues. CDR1 MNHEY and CDR2 SMNVEV come from the germline V gene (reference sequence). V was pared by 3 bases and J by 7 bases, with 18 bases between. The CDR3, as DNA: TGTGCCAGCAGTTTCGGTGCGGCCCCGAGTAGTGGCTACACCTTC. Residues: CASSFGAAPSSGYTF.

The chain joins TRBV18 to TRBJ1-1; unclear D gene. The CDR3 contains 14 residues. Per germline, CDR1 KGHSH and CDR2 LQKENI. Trimming took off 4 bases at V and 0 bases at J, with 9 bases between the two ends. Here the CDR3 reads CASSLTLMNTEAFF. The CDR3 nucleotides are TGTGCCAGCTCACTTACTCTTATGAACACTGAAGCTTTCTTT.

The rearrangement links TRBV7-9 to TRBJ1-2, with 7 nucleotides matching TRBD1. The CDR3 totals 14 residues. Germline CDR1 is SEHNR and CDR2 is FQNEAQ (reference sequence). V lost 1 base, J lost 5 bases, and 4 bases stayed unmatched. CDR3 sequence: CASSLGRDSYGYTF. CDR3 nucleotide sequence: TGTGCCAGCAGCTTAGGAAGGGACAGTTATGGCTACACCTTC.

V gene TRBV7-9 combines with J gene TRBJ1-1; D remains ambiguous. The V end was cut by 5 bases, the J end by 0 bases, with 13 bases between. The germline V gene encodes CDR1 SEHNR and CDR2 FQNEAQ (reference sequence). The CDR3 has 15 amino acids. The CDR3 bases are TGTGCCAGCAGCGTACGGTACGGAGTGAACACTGAAGCTTTCTTT. This encodes CASSVRYGVNTEAFF.

The chain combines TRBV29-1 with TRBJ2-1; 8 bases are shared with TRBD2. After removal of 5 bases from V and 7 bases from J, the junction contained 16 bases not matched to a gene. In germline, CDR1 is SQVTM, CDR2 ANQGSEA. CDR3 length: 16 residues. CDR3: CSVRLAGLNTNNEQFF. The CDR3 DNA sequence: TGCAGCGTTCGTCTAGCGGGCCTCAACACCAATAATGAGCAGTTCTTC.